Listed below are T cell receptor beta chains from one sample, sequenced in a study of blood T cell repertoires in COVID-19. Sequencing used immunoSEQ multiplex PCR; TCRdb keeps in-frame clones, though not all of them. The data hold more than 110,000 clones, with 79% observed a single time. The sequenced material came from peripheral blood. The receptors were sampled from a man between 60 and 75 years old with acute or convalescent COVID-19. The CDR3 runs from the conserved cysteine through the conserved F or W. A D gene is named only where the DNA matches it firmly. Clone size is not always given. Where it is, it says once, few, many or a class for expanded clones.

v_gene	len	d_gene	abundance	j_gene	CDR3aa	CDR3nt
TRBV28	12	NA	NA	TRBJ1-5	CASSLGPRPQHF	TGTGCCAGCAGTTTAGGCCCCAGGCCCCAGCATTTT
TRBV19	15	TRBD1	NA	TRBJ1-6	CASSSVRDSGSPLHF	TGTGCCAGTAGCAGTGTCCGGGACAGCGGTTCACCCCTCCACTTT
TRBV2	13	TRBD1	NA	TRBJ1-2	CASMGGQGFIYTF	TGTGCCTCAATGGGGGGACAGGGCTTTATCTACACCTTC
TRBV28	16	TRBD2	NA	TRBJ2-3	CASSRTSGLLIGTQYF	TGTGCCAGCAGCCGGACTAGCGGACTATTGATCGGTACGCAGTATTTT
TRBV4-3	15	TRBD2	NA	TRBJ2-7	CASSQDGTSGYEQYF	TGCGCCAGCAGCCAAGATGGGACTAGCGGATACGAGCAGTACTTC
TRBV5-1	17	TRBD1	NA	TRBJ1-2	CASSLGRRTGAFYGYTF	TGCGCCAGCAGCTTGGGCCGTCGGACAGGGGCGTTTTATGGCTACACCTTC
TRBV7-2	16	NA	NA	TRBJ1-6	CASSLVAAGIGSPLHF	TGTGCCAGCAGCTTAGTGGCGGCAGGGATCGGGTCACCCCTCCACTTT
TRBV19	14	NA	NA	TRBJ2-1	CASSLAGSYNEQFF	TGTGCCAGTAGTTTGGCAGGGTCTTACAATGAGCAGTTCTTC
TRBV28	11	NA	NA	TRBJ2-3	CASSSTDTQYF	TGTGCCAGCTCAAGCACAGATACGCAGTATTTT
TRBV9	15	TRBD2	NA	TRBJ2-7	CASSPTSGTSYEQYF	TGTGCCAGCAGCCCGACTAGCGGGACTTCCTACGAGCAGTACTTC
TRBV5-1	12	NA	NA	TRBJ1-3	CASSLGGGSGVF	TGCGCCAGCAGCTTGGGTGGGGGCTCTGGCGTTTTT
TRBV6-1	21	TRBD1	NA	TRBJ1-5	CASSETVLGLSGQGGNQPQHF	TGTGCCAGCAGTGAAACGGTTCTGGGGTTGTCGGGACAGGGGGGCAATCAGCCCCAGCATTTT
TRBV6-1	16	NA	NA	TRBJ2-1	CASSDPPSRQINEQFF	TGTGCCAGCAGTGACCCACCCTCGAGACAGATTAATGAGCAGTTCTTC
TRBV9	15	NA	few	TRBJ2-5	CASSVASGYQETQYF	TGTGCCAGCAGCGTTGCGTCGGGATACCAAGAGACCCAGTACTTC
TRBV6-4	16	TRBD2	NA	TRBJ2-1	CASSVSTSGRAGEQFF	TGTGCCAGCAGTGTGTCGACTAGCGGGAGGGCAGGAGAGCAGTTCTTC
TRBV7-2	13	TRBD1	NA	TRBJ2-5	CASSWGQQETQYF	TGTGCCAGCAGCTGGGGACAGCAAGAGACCCAGTACTTC